This passage covers 3 T cell receptor beta chains from one sample sequenced in a study of human thymus T cells (dated by TCRdb to the early 2020s). Library prep was done by the immunoSEQ multiplex PCR assay. Held by TCRdb, this immuneACCESS table contains in-frame sequences only and omits some clones. Under half of the omission traces to an unresolved V gene where checked; the cause of the rest is unknown. The sample table holds tens of thousands of clones, of which approximately 95% were seen once. Roughly 5.7% of the sample is held by the ten biggest clonotypes. Material: blood. These receptors originate from a boy less than two years old with a congenital heart defect but otherwise immunologically healthy.

The genes are TRBV29-1 and TRBJ1-2; 7 bases map to TRBD1. The CDR3 is 14 residues long. CDR1 is SQVTM and CDR2 is ANQGSEA in the germline V gene. Trimming took 0 bases from V and 8 from J; bases not matched to a gene: 9. In nucleotides, the CDR3 is TGCAGCGTTGAAGATTTCAAGGGGGCGGGAGGCTACACCTTC. Protein product: CSVEDFKGAGGYTF.

V is TRBV4-1 and J is TRBJ1-2; D gene ambiguous. The CDR3 loop spans 12 amino acids. Trimming cost V 1 base and J 4 bases, with 4 bases left between them. Germline-derived CDR1 and CDR2 are MGHRA and YSYEKL. The CDR3 DNA sequence: TGCGCCAGCAGCCAAGGGACCTATGGCTACACCTTC. Its protein product is CASSQGTYGYTF.

The chain combines TRBV4-2 with TRBJ1-1, with D tentatively TRBD1 (5 bases). CDR1 and CDR2 (germline): LGHNA, YNFKEQ. This CDR3 contains 14 residues. The V end was cut by 1 base, the J end by 5 bases, with 11 bases between. In nucleotides, the CDR3 is TGTGCCAGCAGCCAAGGGGGGGGAGGGACTGAAGCTTTCTTT. This encodes CASSQGGGGTEAFF.